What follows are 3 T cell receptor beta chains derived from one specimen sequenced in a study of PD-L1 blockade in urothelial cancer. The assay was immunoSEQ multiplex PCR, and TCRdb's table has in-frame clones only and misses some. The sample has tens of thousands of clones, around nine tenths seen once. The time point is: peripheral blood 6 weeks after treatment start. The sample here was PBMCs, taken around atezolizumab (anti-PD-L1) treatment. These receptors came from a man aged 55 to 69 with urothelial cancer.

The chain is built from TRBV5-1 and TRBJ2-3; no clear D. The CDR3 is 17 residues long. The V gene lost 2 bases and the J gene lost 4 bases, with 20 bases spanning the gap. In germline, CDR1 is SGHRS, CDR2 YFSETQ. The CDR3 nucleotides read TGCGCCAGCAGCTTTTTGAAGTCTCGTGGCGGTCCAGATACGCAGTATTTT. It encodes CASSFLKSRGGPDTQYF.

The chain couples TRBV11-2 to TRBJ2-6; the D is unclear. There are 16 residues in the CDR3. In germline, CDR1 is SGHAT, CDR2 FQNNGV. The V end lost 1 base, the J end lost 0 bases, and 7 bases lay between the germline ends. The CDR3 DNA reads TGTGCCAGCAGCTTAGTCTCCCGCTCTGGGGCCAACGTCCTGACTTTC. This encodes CASSLVSRSGANVLTF.

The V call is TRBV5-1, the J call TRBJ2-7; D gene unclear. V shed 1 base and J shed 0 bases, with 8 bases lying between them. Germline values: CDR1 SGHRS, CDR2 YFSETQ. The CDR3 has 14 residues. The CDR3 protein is CASSLLESSYEQYF. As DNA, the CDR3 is TGCGCCAGCAGCTTGTTGGAGAGCTCCTACGAGCAGTACTTC.